The clone carrying this T cell receptor beta chain has at least ten counts. TCRdb recomputed calls from the 5' RACE reads with MiXCR, one row per CDR3 protein. The table records fewer than 35,000 distinct CDR3 sequences, about 4.5% of them present only once. These data come from a study of early T cells in non-severe SARS-CoV-2 infection. The wider study: Unsorted whole blood bulk RNA was sequenced, with unpaired chains.

The sequence was obtained from an adult who was a healthcare worker with PCR-confirmed SARS-CoV-2 infection or an uninfected control (not recorded which). Specimen: whole blood.

This chain's CDR3 is CASSLAPSGTSLQYF. The CDR3 nucleotides read TGTGCCAGCAGTTTAGCCCCCTCCGGGACTAGTCTTCAGTACTTC. This rearrangement joins TRBV27 to TRBJ2-7; 8 bases line up with TRBD2. The CDR3 loop spans 15 amino acids. V trimming: 2 bases; J trimming: 10 bases; junction bases outside the gene matches: 13. The germline V gene has CDR1 MNHEY and CDR2 SMNVEV (reference sequence).